Each of the 21 T cell receptor beta chains below was sequenced from the same sample in a study of cytomegalovirus exposure and HLA in healthy donors. A multiplex PCR was run with 60 Vbeta primers and 13 Jbeta primers. The method was immunoSEQ multiplex PCR; TCRdb's version includes in-frame clones alone and lacks a portion of them. The sample has fewer than 85,000 clones; roughly 70% are singletons. The sequenced sample was PBMCs. The receptors here all came from a man aged 55 to 70 in good health and CMV-seropositive.

This clone has a single count. The chain recombines TRBV6-1 with TRBJ1-5; D gene ambiguous. This CDR3 spans 15 amino acids. V shed 4 bases and J shed 4 bases, with 14 bases lying between them. The germline gives CDR1 MNHNS, CDR2 SASEGT. CDR3 bases: TGTGCCAGCAGTGCCTGGAGTCTCGGGAATCAGCCCCAGCATTTT. This sequence encodes CASSAWSLGNQPQHF.

The chain is built from TRBV5-4 and TRBJ2-5; weak D call: TRBD2 (5 bases). CDR3 size: 16 residues. Between the trimmed V and J ends, which lost 6 bases and 1 base, there was a span of 19 bases. Per germline, CDR1 SGHNT and CDR2 YYREEE (reference sequence). DNA of the CDR3: TGTGCCAGCACCCGGAGTGGGAGAGCTCCCCAAGAGACCCAGTACTTC. It codes for CASTRSGRAPQETQYF.

V is TRBV4-2 and J is TRBJ2-3; perhaps TRBD2 as D (6 bases). The germline V gene has CDR1 LGHNA and CDR2 YNFKEQ. This CDR3 spans 14 amino acids. V shed 4 bases and J shed 1 base, with 9 bases lying between them. In DNA, the CDR3 is TGTGCCAGCAGCCCGGGAGCGGGCACAGATACGCAGTATTTT. Protein product: CASSPGAGTDTQYF.

This chain connects TRBV5-8 to TRBJ2-7; tentatively, D is TRBD1 (5 bases). The CDR3 runs 15 residues. Germline V gene lookup returns CDR1 SGHTS and CDR2 YDEGEE. Deletions cut 4 bases from V and 0 bases from J, with 14 bases between. The CDR3 DNA is TGTGCCAGCAGCCAGGGCAGGAAGAGCTCCTACGAGCAGTACTTC. This translates into CASSQGRKSSYEQYF.

The chain couples TRBV10-3 to TRBJ2-2; the D gene is possibly TRBD1 (6 bases). Trimming took off 9 bases at V and 1 base at J, with 12 bases between the two ends. The germline V gene encodes CDR1 ENHRY and CDR2 SYGVKD. The CDR3 extends over 14 amino acids. The CDR3 spells CAIRRDMNTGELFF. As DNA, the CDR3 is TGTGCCATTAGACGGGACATGAACACCGGGGAGCTGTTTTTT.

This rearrangement joins TRBV27 to TRBJ1-5; 8 bases agree with TRBD1. CDR3 length: 15 residues. Germline CDR1 MNHEY, CDR2 SMNVEV (reference sequence). Germline trimming cut 5 bases from V and 2 bases from J; bases unmatched to any gene: 5. The CDR3 DNA reads as TGTGCCAGCAGTGCGACAGGGGTCGGCAATCAGCCCCAGCATTTT. Its translation is CASSATGVGNQPQHF.

V usage is TRBV9 and J usage is TRBJ2-1; TRBD2 might be the D (6 bases). V lost 0 bases and J 5 bases, leaving 9 bases between the germline ends. The CDR3 runs 14 residues. Germline loops: CDR1 SGDLS, CDR2 YYNGEE. The CDR3 sequence: CASSVDGGNNEQFF. In DNA, the CDR3 is TGTGCCAGCAGCGTAGATGGGGGGAACAATGAGCAGTTCTTC. The entire variable domain, with the rest obtained from reference TRBV9 and TRBJ2-1, is as follows: DSGVTQTPKHLITATGQRVTLRCSPRSGDLSVYWYQQSLDQGLQFLIQYYNGEERAKGNILERFSAQQFPDLHSELNLSSLELGDSALYFCASSVDGGNNEQFFGPGTRLTVL.

J is TRBJ2-2 and V is TRBV4-1; TRBD2 agrees at 8 bases. CDR3 length: 14 residues. Germline CDR1 MGHRA, CDR2 YSYEKL. V dropped 8 bases and J dropped 5; count of bases not matched to a gene: 7. The CDR3 is CASEKVAGTGELFF. Written as DNA, the CDR3 is TGCGCCAGCGAGAAGGTAGCGGGGACCGGGGAGCTGTTTTTT.

This clone turned up a few times. The chain couples TRBV5-6 to TRBJ2-7, with 7 bases identical to TRBD1. The germline V gene encodes CDR1 SGHDT and CDR2 YYEEEE. This CDR3 contains 14 residues. Unmatched junction bases numbered 8, after V lost 4 bases and J lost 4 bases. This chain's CDR3 is CASSRQGTQYEQYF. The CDR3 nucleotides read TGTGCCAGCAGCCGACAGGGAACCCAATACGAGCAGTACTTC.

The chain couples TRBV5-4 to TRBJ2-3, with TRBD2 as a possible D gene (5 bases). Germline assignment: CDR1 SGHNT and CDR2 YYREEE (reference sequence). V lost 1 base, J lost 3 bases, and 15 bases lay in between. The CDR3 extends over 16 amino acids. For the CDR3, the DNA is TGTGCCAGCAGCTTGATCGGGATCTCAGCTACAGATACGCAGTATTTT. This translates into CASSLIGISATDTQYF. The entire variable domain, with the rest obtained from reference TRBV5-4 and TRBJ2-3, is as follows: ETGVTQSPTHLIKTRGQQVTLRCSSQSGHNTVSWYQQALGQGPQFIFQYYREEENGRGNFPPRFSGLQFPNYSSELNVNALELDDSALYLCASSLIGISATDTQYFGPGTRLTVL.

The genes are TRBV18 and TRBJ2-3; 7 nucleotides agree with TRBD1. Germline CDR1 and CDR2: KGHSH and LQKENI. Losses at the gene ends were 6 bases for V and 1 base for J; bases not matched to a gene: 7. The CDR3 totals 15 residues. The CDR3: CASSPGQAGTDTQYF. CDR3 coding DNA: TGTGCCAGCTCCCCTGGACAGGCCGGCACAGATACGCAGTATTTT.

The gene calls are TRBV6-6 and TRBJ1-5, with TRBD1 matching over 7 bases. J was trimmed by 7 bases and V by 6 bases; bases with no gene match: 6. CDR3 length equals 13 residues. CDR1 and CDR2 from the germline V gene are MNHNY and SVGAGI (reference sequence). CDR3 region: CASRGTGDQPQHF. In DNA form, the CDR3 reads TGTGCCAGCAGGGGAACAGGGGACCAGCCCCAGCATTTT.

The chain links TRBV30 to TRBJ2-7; 8 nucleotides align to TRBD1. Germline V gene lookup returns CDR1 GTSNPN and CDR2 SVGIG (reference sequence). V dropped 4 bases and J dropped 3; count of bases not matched to a gene: 8. There are 14 residues in the CDR3. CDR3 amino acids: CAWTLGTGYYEQYF. The CDR3 DNA reads TGTGCCTGGACCCTAGGGACAGGCTACTACGAGCAGTACTTC.

This clone was recorded only once. The chain employs TRBV6-6 and TRBJ1-5, with D tentatively TRBD1 (6 bases). V lost 5 bases and J lost 3, with 14 bases in between. The germline gives CDR1 MNHNY, CDR2 SVGAGI (reference sequence). The CDR3 runs to 15 residues. The CDR3 is CASSREGDNNQPQHF. DNA of the CDR3: TGTGCCAGCAGTAGAGAGGGGGATAACAATCAGCCCCAGCATTTT.

This clone occurred a few times. The CDR3 loop reads CASSVGWATDTQYF. CDR3 DNA: TGTGCCAGCAGCGTAGGCTGGGCCACAGATACGCAGTATTTT. The chain combines TRBV9 with TRBJ2-3; D remains ambiguous. V gave up 0 bases and J gave up 2 bases, with 7 bases separating them. The germline gives CDR1 SGDLS, CDR2 YYNGEE. The CDR3 sequence is 14 residues long.

J is TRBJ2-3 and V is TRBV5-4; possible D gene TRBD1, 6 bases. Germline values: CDR1 SGHNT, CDR2 YYREEE (reference sequence). The ends were cut back, 2 bases at V and 0 bases at J, with 13 bases in the middle. The CDR3 consists of 16 residues. This chain's CDR3 is CASSFGQFRSTDTQYF. CDR3 DNA: TGTGCCAGCAGCTTCGGACAGTTCAGAAGCACAGATACGCAGTATTTT.

This chain joins TRBV10-3 and TRBJ2-3; 9 bases are a match to TRBD1. V was pared by 1 base and J by 1 base, with 9 bases of the junction left unmatched. This CDR3 spans 18 amino acids. The germline V gene encodes CDR1 ENHRY and CDR2 SYGVKD. CDR3 sequence (DNA): TGTGCCATCAGTGAGTTCCCCGGGACAGGGACCCGCACAGATACGCAGTATTTT. Translation: CAISEFPGTGTRTDTQYF.

V is TRBV13 and J is TRBJ2-7, with 8 bases that match TRBD1. V gave up 5 bases and J gave up 3 bases; unmatched junction bases: 6. This CDR3 has 14 residues. The V gene's germline CDR1 is PRHDT and CDR2 FYEKMQ (reference sequence). CDR3 in DNA: TGTGCCAGCAGCGGACAGGGCCGCGACTACGAGCAGTACTTC. It encodes CASSGQGRDYEQYF.

This chain joins TRBV5-6 and TRBJ1-2; 8 bases map to TRBD1. Germline loops: CDR1 SGHDT, CDR2 YYEEEE. This CDR3 has 15 amino acids. Trimming removed 4 bases from V and 3 bases from J; junction bases left unmatched: 8. The CDR3 nucleotides are TGTGCCAGCAGCCGGACAGGGTTGGACTACTATGGCTACACCTTC. The encoded protein is CASSRTGLDYYGYTF. Full variable domain (remainder filled in from reference TRBV5-6 and TRBJ1-2): DAGVTQSPTHLIKTRGQQVTLRCSPKSGHDTVSWYQQALGQGPQFIFQYYEEEERQRGNFPDRFSGHQFPNYSSELNVNALLLGDSALYLCASSRTGLDYYGYTFGSGTRLTVV.

Here the CDR3 DNA reads TGTGCCAGCTCACCCCCCGGGGGGAACACTGAAGCTTTCTTT. This sequence encodes CASSPPGGNTEAFF. The V gene is TRBV18, the J gene TRBJ1-1; D perhaps matches TRBD1 (5 bases). There are 14 residues in the CDR3. CDR1 is KGHSH and CDR2 is LQKENI in the germline V gene. Trimming left V 3 bases short and J 1 base short, with 9 bases between.

The rearrangement links TRBV11-2 to TRBJ1-3, with D perhaps matching TRBD1 (5 bases). V was shortened by 1 base and J by 4 bases, with 14 bases between the two germline ends. Germline lookup yields CDR1 SGHAT and CDR2 FQNNGV. This CDR3 comprises 16 residues. CDR3: CASSLAPGLGGNTIYF. CDR3 coding DNA: TGTGCCAGCAGCTTAGCACCAGGGTTGGGCGGAAACACCATATATTTT.